This passage covers 29 T cell receptor beta chains from one sample sequenced in a study of CD8 T cells in ankylosing spondylitis. Findings and limits, study-wide: Typical of ankylosing spondylitis blood, it appeared, was a TCR beta motif of eight highly homologous variants.

Antigen specificity for these receptors is unknown. TCRdb re-called the 5' RACE reads with MiXCR, one entry per CDR3 protein. The sample consists of 450,000 to 550,000 distinct CDR3 sequences, about 5.7% of them appearing once. Sequenced material: blood, either unsorted or a sorted T cell fraction (not recorded which). All receptors derive from a male donor with ankylosing spondylitis.

This clonotype showed up many times. J is TRBJ1-1 and V is TRBV7-9; tentative D call: TRBD1 (5 bases). Trimming took 5 bases from V and 5 from J, leaving 15 bases between them. In germline, CDR1 is SEHNR, CDR2 FQNEAQ (reference sequence). This CDR3 has 14 residues. The CDR3 nucleotides are TGTGCCAGCAGCCCAGGACACTGGGGAACTGAAGCTTTCTTT. Its translation: CASSPGHWGTEAFF.

Ten or more counts support this clonotype. The gene calls are TRBV27 and TRBJ2-1; 8 positions match TRBD1. The CDR3 is made up of 13 amino acids. Germline V lookup: CDR1 MNHEY, CDR2 SMNVEV (reference sequence). J lost 9 bases, V lost 6 bases, and 7 bases had no gene match. CDR3 nucleotides: TGTGCCAGCAGCTCAATCAGGGGGCCTGAGCAGTTCTTC. It specifies CASSSIRGPEQFF.

The chain joins TRBV7-2 to TRBJ2-1, with TRBD2 matching 14 bases. V lost 4 bases to trimming and J lost 8 bases; unmatched junction nucleotides: 7. Looked up from germline, CDR1 is SGHTA and CDR2 is FQGNSA. The length of the CDR3 is 16 residues. For the CDR3, the DNA is TGTGCCAGCAGCTCCGGACTAGCGGGAGGTTTCTATGAGCAGTTCTTC. It specifies CASSSGLAGGFYEQFF.

This clonotype has at least ten counts. The gene calls are TRBV29-1 and TRBJ2-7; D is undetermined. Germline V gives CDR1 SQVTM, CDR2 ANQGSEA. V lost 3 bases and J 2 bases, leaving 5 bases between the germline ends. The CDR3 loop spans 11 amino acids. The CDR3 spells CSVDTTYEQYF. The DNA of the CDR3 is TGCAGCGTTGACACTACCTACGAGCAGTACTTC.

Ten or more counts support this clonotype. This chain links TRBV27 with TRBJ2-7, with TRBD1 matching over 7 bases. Germline V CDR1 and CDR2: MNHEY, SMNVEV (reference sequence). Germline trimming cut 6 bases from V and 3 bases from J; bases unmatched to any gene: 5. The CDR3 is 13 amino acids. The chain's CDR3 is CASSDREFYEQYF. The CDR3 DNA reads as TGTGCCAGCAGCGACAGGGAATTCTACGAGCAGTACTTC.

This clonotype has at least ten counts. V is TRBV12-3 or TRBV12-4 and J is TRBJ2-3, with unresolved D. Trimming pared 1 base from V and 2 bases from J, leaving 7 bases between. This CDR3 spans 14 amino acids. The DNA for the CDR3 is TGTGCCAGCAGTTTAGTAGCCTACACAGATACGCAGTATTTT. This encodes CASSLVAYTDTQYF.

This sequence joins TRBV20-1 and TRBJ2-7; 10 nucleotides line up with TRBD1. The germline V gene encodes CDR1 DFQATT and CDR2 SNEGSKA (reference sequence). Trimming at V came to 6 bases and at J to 7 bases, leaving 12 bases not matched to a gene. The CDR3 extends over 14 amino acids. CDR3 bases: TGCAGTGCCGCCTACGGACAGGGGGTGGGGGAGCAGTACTTC. It encodes CSAAYGQGVGEQYF.

The rearrangement links TRBV29-1 to TRBJ2-5, with D perhaps TRBD2 (7 bases). Germline CDR1 SQVTM, CDR2 ANQGSEA. This CDR3 comprises 14 residues. Trimming removed 5 bases from V and 5 bases from J, with 18 bases in between. The CDR3 region is CSVRAEGGGETQYF. CDR3 bases: TGCAGCGTTCGGGCCGAGGGGGGGGGCGAGACCCAGTACTTC.

This clonotype was observed many times. DNA for the CDR3: TGCAGTGCTAGAGTTGGCGGGAGCCAAGAGACCCAGTACTTC. Translated, it gives CSARVGGSQETQYF. The V and J genes are TRBV20-1 and TRBJ2-5; 7 nucleotides line up with TRBD2. The CDR3 totals 14 residues. The germline V gene has CDR1 DFQATT and CDR2 SNEGSKA (reference sequence). V shed 1 base and J 1 base; nucleotides not matched to a gene: 3.

This clonotype was counted ten times or more. The chain combines TRBV7-2 with TRBJ2-5; 7 bases line up with TRBD2. The ends lost 4 bases at V and 5 bases at J; junction bases unmatched: 10. CDR1 SGHTA and CDR2 FQGNSA come from the germline V gene. CDR3 length equals 15 residues. The chain's CDR3 is CASSSTGTTLETQYF. In nucleotides, the CDR3 is TGTGCCAGCAGCTCCACCGGGACTACCTTGGAGACCCAGTACTTC.

This clonotype was counted ten times or more. The chain recombines TRBV20-1 with TRBJ1-1; the D is unclear. V lost 8 bases and J 8 bases, leaving 6 bases between the germline ends. The CDR3 consists of 8 residues. Germline CDR1 reads DFQATT; CDR2 reads SNEGSKA (reference sequence). This CDR3 is CSSPEAFF. DNA for the CDR3: TGCAGTTCGCCAGAAGCTTTCTTT.

This clonotype came up many times. This chain connects TRBV20-1 to TRBJ1-2, with no clear D. Looked up from germline, CDR1 is DFQATT and CDR2 is SNEGSKA (reference sequence). Trimming pared 2 bases from V and 7 bases from J, leaving 20 bases between. The CDR3 has 15 residues. The CDR3 sequence: CSARRSGSLEGGYTF. The DNA of the CDR3 is TGCAGTGCTAGAAGATCGGGTTCTTTGGAAGGTGGCTACACCTTC.

This clonotype was seen repeatedly, ten times or more. This chain joins TRBV24-1 and TRBJ1-1; no definite D call. The CDR3 has 13 amino acids. The germline CDR1 and CDR2 sequences are KGHDR and SFDVKD. The ends were cut back, 12 bases at V and 6 bases at J, with 19 bases in the middle. The CDR3 sequence is CAVSDRLRSEAFF. CDR3 sequence (DNA): TGTGCCGTATCGGACCGTCTAAGGTCTGAAGCTTTCTTT.

V and J are TRBV24-1 and TRBJ2-5; tentatively, D is TRBD1 (6 bases). The CDR3 is made up of 12 amino acids. V was cut by 9 bases and J by 3 bases, with 10 bases left in between. Germline V gene lookup returns CDR1 KGHDR and CDR2 SFDVKD. Here the CDR3 DNA reads TGTGCCACCCGACAGGACGAAGAGACCCAGTACTTC. Translating gives CATRQDEETQYF.

Of note for this clonotype: A read error may be the cause here, since a much bigger clone is one base away. Because it lacks the conserved phenylalanine or tryptophan at the end, this CDR3 is likely a read error. This chain uses TRBV15 with TRBJ2-7; D uncertain. The CDR3 covers 13 residues. V was cut by 9 bases and J by 0 bases, with 12 bases left in between. Germline assignment: CDR1 LNHNV and CDR2 YYDKDF (reference sequence). The CDR3 loop is CATAVGSSYEQYI. Here the CDR3 DNA reads TGTGCCACGGCGGTGGGTAGCTCCTACGAGCAGTACATC.

This clonotype came up many times. J is TRBJ2-4 and V is TRBV3-1, with D perhaps given as TRBD1 or TRBD2 (5 bases each). The V and J ends lost 4 bases and 7 bases respectively, with 17 bases between them. Germline V gives CDR1 LGHDT, CDR2 YNNKEL (reference sequence). The CDR3 totals 15 residues. The CDR3 sequence is CASSRIGDAPNIQYF. The CDR3 DNA sequence: TGTGCCAGCAGCCGGATAGGGGACGCCCCGAACATTCAGTACTTC.

This clonotype was counted at least ten times. This chain joins TRBV6-5 and TRBJ1-1; D is uncertain. V was pared by 2 bases and J by 4 bases, with 8 bases between. The germline V gene has CDR1 MNHEY and CDR2 SVGAGI. The CDR3 has 13 amino acids. The CDR3 sequence is CASSYLRSTEAFF. The CDR3 DNA reads as TGTGCCAGCAGTTACCTTAGATCCACTGAAGCTTTCTTT.

This clonotype was observed at least ten times. The rearrangement links TRBV5-1 to TRBJ2-5, with 9 nucleotides matching TRBD1. Unmatched junction bases numbered 5, after V lost 4 bases and J lost 4 bases. Germline CDR1 reads SGHRS; CDR2 reads YFSETQ. The CDR3 is 14 amino acids. The CDR3 sequence is CASSQDRGLETQYF. As DNA, the CDR3 is TGCGCCAGCAGCCAGGACAGGGGCTTAGAGACCCAGTACTTC.

This clonotype has at least ten counts. The chain combines TRBV3-1 with TRBJ2-5; 7 nucleotides agree with TRBD1. V was pared by 4 bases and J by 4 bases, with 12 bases of the junction left unmatched. This CDR3 has 16 amino acids. Germline values: CDR1 LGHDT, CDR2 YNNKEL (reference sequence). The CDR3 DNA is TGTGCCAGCAGCCCGGAAGCACAGGGGTATTTAGAGACCCAGTACTTC. Protein sequence: CASSPEAQGYLETQYF.

Ten or more counts support this clonotype. The chain is built from TRBV4-3 and TRBJ1-1; tentative D call: TRBD1 (5 bases). The CDR3 contains 16 residues. Germline-derived CDR1 and CDR2 are LGHNA and YSLEER. Between the trimmed V and J ends, which lost 3 bases and 4 bases, there was a span of 18 bases. The CDR3 is CASSQLLTGDATEAFF. For the CDR3, the DNA is TGCGCCAGCAGCCAGCTCCTAACGGGGGATGCCACTGAAGCTTTCTTT.

The table lists this clonotype with many counts. The gene calls are TRBV27 and TRBJ2-5, with D unresolved. Germline lookup yields CDR1 MNHEY and CDR2 SMNVEV (reference sequence). Trimming removed 1 base from V and 6 bases from J, with 15 bases in between. This CDR3 region has 15 residues. The CDR3 DNA is TGTGCCAGCAGTTTATACAACGACGTCGGACAGACCCAGTACTTC. Its protein is CASSLYNDVGQTQYF.

This clonotype was found a few times. This chain uses TRBV28 with TRBJ2-3; D not resolved. The CDR3 covers 14 residues. V was trimmed by 5 bases and J by 4 bases, leaving 13 bases between them. Looked up from germline, CDR1 is MDHEN and CDR2 is SYDVKM. The CDR3 DNA sequence: TGTGCCAGCAGTGCCCGAGGAACAGCAGATACGCAGTATTTT. Translated, it gives CASSARGTADTQYF.

This clonotype has at least ten counts. The chain links TRBV5-8 to TRBJ2-5; 7 nucleotides line up with TRBD1. The length of the CDR3 is 14 residues. The junction had 8 bases not matched to a gene; V was cut back by 4 bases and J by 5 bases. Germline V lookup: CDR1 SGHTS, CDR2 YDEGEE. The chain's CDR3 is CASSTGQTEETQYF. CDR3 nucleotides: TGTGCCAGCAGCACGGGACAGACAGAGGAGACCCAGTACTTC.

Notes on this clonotype: A much larger clone lies one base from this, so it may be a read error. The chain links TRBV27 to TRBJ2-3, with 7 bases that match TRBD1. The end of the DNA is better explained by TRBJ1-5, so the J call may be wrong. Germline CDR1 and CDR2: MNHEY and SMNVEV (reference sequence). The CDR3 contains 14 residues. The CDR3 DNA sequence: TGTGCCAGCAGTTCCGACAGGGAAACAGATACGCAGCATTTT. Protein: CASSSDRETDTQHF.

This clonotype was seen repeatedly, ten times or more. This rearrangement joins TRBV7-2 to TRBJ1-5; D gene unclear. Trimming removed 0 bases at V and 4 bases at J, with 7 bases between. Germline-derived CDR1 and CDR2 are SGHTA and FQGNSA. The CDR3 has 14 amino acids. As DNA, the CDR3 is TGTGCCAGCAGCTTAGCAGGTTGGAATCAGCCCCAGCATTTT. Translation: CASSLAGWNQPQHF.

The chain is built from TRBV4-1 and TRBJ1-1; possible D gene TRBD1, 5 bases. Trimming took 4 bases from V and 4 from J, leaving 19 bases between them. From germline, CDR1 is MGHRA and CDR2 YSYEKL. The CDR3 totals 16 residues. The CDR3 reads CASSPGTAGGGTEAFF. CDR3 nucleotide sequence: TGCGCCAGCAGCCCGGGGACCGCTGGCGGGGGCACTGAAGCTTTCTTT.

This clonotype came up many times. This chain joins TRBV7-8 and TRBJ2-5, with 10 bases fitting TRBD2. The germline V gene encodes CDR1 SGHVS and CDR2 FQNEAQ. Trimming took 2 bases from V and 4 from J; bases not matched to a gene: 4. The CDR3 runs 15 residues. The CDR3 nucleotides read TGTGCCAGCAGCTTAATAGCTAGCGGGGGAGAGACCCAGTACTTC. Translated, it gives CASSLIASGGETQYF.

The chain carries TRBV5-1 and TRBJ2-3; 10 bases match TRBD1. Germline loops: CDR1 SGHRS, CDR2 YFSETQ. The CDR3 covers 15 residues. J gave up 2 bases and V 4 bases, and 4 bases lay outside the gene matches. CDR3 in DNA: TGCGCCAGCAGCGGACAGGGGGGGAACACAGATACGCAGTATTTT. Its protein product is CASSGQGGNTDTQYF.

This clonotype was recorded many times. The chain recombines TRBV5-1 with TRBJ1-3; no firm D call. This CDR3 is built from 15 residues. V shed 0 bases and J shed 0 bases, with 7 bases lying between them. Germline CDR1 SGHRS, CDR2 YFSETQ. The CDR3 region has the DNA TGCGCCAGCAGCTTGGAAGGCATCTCTGGAAACACCATATATTTT. Its translation: CASSLEGISGNTIYF.